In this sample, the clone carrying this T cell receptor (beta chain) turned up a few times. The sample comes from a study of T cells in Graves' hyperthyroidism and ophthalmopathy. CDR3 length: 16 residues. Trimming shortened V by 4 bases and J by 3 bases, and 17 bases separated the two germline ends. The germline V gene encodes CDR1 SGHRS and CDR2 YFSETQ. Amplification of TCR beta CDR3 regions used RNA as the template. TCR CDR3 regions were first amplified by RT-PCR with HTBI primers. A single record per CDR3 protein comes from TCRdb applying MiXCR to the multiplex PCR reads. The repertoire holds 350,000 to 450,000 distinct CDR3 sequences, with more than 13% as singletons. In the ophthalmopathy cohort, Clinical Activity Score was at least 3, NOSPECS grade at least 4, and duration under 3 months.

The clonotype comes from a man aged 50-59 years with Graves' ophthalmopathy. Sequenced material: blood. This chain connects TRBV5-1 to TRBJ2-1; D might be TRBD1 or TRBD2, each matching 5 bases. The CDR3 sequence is CASSGKLGQSYNEQFF. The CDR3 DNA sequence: TGCGCCAGCAGCGGGAAACTAGGACAAAGCTACAATGAGCAGTTCTTC.